This entry concerns a single T cell receptor beta chain. This specimen belongs to a study of T cell changes during pregnancy in multiple sclerosis. Assay: immunoSEQ multiplex PCR; the TCRdb copy retains only in-frame clones and omits some. The sample contains about 47,000 clones, around 89% of which appear only once. CDR3 length: 15 residues. CDR1 and CDR2 from the germline V gene are SGHVS and FNYEAQ. Germline trimming cut 5 bases from V and 9 bases from J; bases unmatched to any gene: 10. The receptor was isolated from a female donor with multiple sclerosis, enrolled in a pregnancy study. The genes are TRBV7-6 and TRBJ2-5, with 12 bases matching TRBD2. Sequences were derived from CD8+ T cells from peripheral blood mononuclear cells, sampled in the second trimester of pregnancy. The CDR3 region is CASSPTSGGLRAQYF. The CDR3 DNA follows: TGTGCCAGCAGCCCGACTAGCGGGGGTTTAAGGGCCCAGTACTTC.